This entry lists 10 T cell receptor beta chains sequenced from one sample in a study of blood T cell repertoires in COVID-19. Clones were read by immunoSEQ multiplex PCR, and TCRdb kept only the in-frame ones, dropping some. Of approximately 210,000 clones in the sample, approximately 82% are singletons; the top ten hold 3.6%. The source material was peripheral blood. These receptors were obtained from a woman at least 80 years old with acute or convalescent COVID-19.

The chain carries TRBV4-1 and TRBJ2-1; tentatively, D is TRBD2 (6 bases). This CDR3 spans 17 amino acids. Trimming took off 0 bases at V and 2 bases at J, with 14 bases between the two ends. CDR1 MGHRA and CDR2 YSYEKL come from the germline V gene. The CDR3 here is CASSQDRRGEAYNEQFF. In DNA, the CDR3 is TGCGCCAGCAGCCAAGATAGGAGGGGCGAGGCCTACAATGAGCAGTTCTTC.

This chain links TRBV28 with TRBJ1-2, with 8 bases matching TRBD1. The V gene end was trimmed by 6 bases and the J gene end by 6 bases; junction bases not matched to a gene: 6. The CDR3 has 13 amino acids. Germline V gene sequence: CDR1 MDHEN, CDR2 SYDVKM. The CDR3 region has the DNA TGTGCCAGCAGGGTACAGGGGGGGAATGGCTACACCTTC. This encodes CASRVQGGNGYTF.

The CDR3 is CASSSVYEQYF. The DNA for the CDR3 is TGTGCCAGCAGCTCCGTCTACGAGCAGTACTTC. The chain employs TRBV7-2 and TRBJ2-7, with no clear D. Trimming cost V 4 bases and J 3 bases, with 4 bases left between them. Per the germline V gene, CDR1 is SGHTA and CDR2 is FQGNSA. The CDR3 runs to 11 residues.

The chain combines TRBV28 with TRBJ2-1; the match to TRBD1 covers 10 bases. The germline CDR1 and CDR2 sequences are MDHEN and SYDVKM. This CDR3 has 15 amino acids. V shed 4 bases, J shed 8 bases, and the junction held 8 bases outside the gene matches. The CDR3 DNA reads as TGTGCCAGCAGTTCGTCGGGACAGGGGAGTTATGAGCAGTTCTTC. Translated: CASSSSGQGSYEQFF. The variable domain in full, with the rest retrieved from reference TRBV28 and TRBJ2-1, is DVKVTQSSRYLVKRTGEKVFLECVQDMDHENMFWYRQDPGLGLRLIYFSYDVKMKEKGDIPEGYSVSREKKERFSLILESASTNQTSMYLCASSSSGQGSYEQFFGPGTRLTVL.

J is TRBJ2-7 and V is TRBV11-2; D perhaps matches TRBD1 (5 bases). The CDR3 has 12 residues. Trimming took off 6 bases at V and 3 bases at J, with 9 bases between the two ends. CDR1 and CDR2 from the germline V gene are SGHAT and FQNNGV. CDR3 in DNA: TGTGCCAGCAGGTCTCAGGGCTACGAGCAGTACTTC. Translated, it gives CASRSQGYEQYF.

V gene TRBV7-9 combines with J gene TRBJ1-5, with 8 bases identical to TRBD1. Germline assignment: CDR1 SEHNR and CDR2 FQNEAQ (reference sequence). V shed 4 bases and J 9 bases; nucleotides not matched to a gene: 8. CDR3 length: 14 amino acids. The CDR3, as DNA: TGTGCCAGCAGCTCCGGACAGGGTGGGCTGCCCCAGCATTTT. Translated, it gives CASSSGQGGLPQHF.

The rearrangement joins TRBV7-7 to TRBJ2-7; 10 bases agree with TRBD1. Germline CDR1 is SSHAT and CDR2 is FNYEAQ (reference sequence). V dropped 1 base and J dropped 2; count of bases not matched to a gene: 8. The CDR3 spans 17 residues. The CDR3 DNA follows: TGTGCCAGCAGCTTAGATGATTTGGGGACAGGGGCCTACGAGCAGTACTTC. It translates to CASSLDDLGTGAYEQYF.

CDR3 DNA sequence: TGTGCCAGCAGCTCCCCAACGGGGGGCGCTGAAGCTTTCTTT. Translation gives CASSSPTGGAEAFF. V is TRBV7-2 and J is TRBJ1-1; D possibly corresponds to TRBD1 (6 bases). Deletions cut 4 bases from V and 6 bases from J, with 15 bases between. Germline V gene sequence: CDR1 SGHTA, CDR2 FQGNSA. This CDR3 comprises 14 residues.

This sequence joins TRBV6-5 and TRBJ1-1; 8 nucleotides match TRBD1. Germline values: CDR1 MNHEY, CDR2 SVGAGI. The CDR3 is made up of 15 amino acids. The trim removed 4 bases at V and 1 base at J, leaving 5 bases unmatched. The CDR3 DNA sequence: TGTGCCAGCAGTTCAATAGGACAGGGGAACACTGAAGCTTTCTTT. Residues: CASSSIGQGNTEAFF.

This clone was counted a single time. J is TRBJ1-3 and V is TRBV28; no definite D call. From germline, CDR1 is MDHEN and CDR2 SYDVKM. The CDR3 loop spans 16 amino acids. The V end was cut by 6 bases, the J end by 0 bases, with 15 bases between. The CDR3 DNA reads TGTGCCAGCAGCGTTAACCCGGGGAGCTCTGGAAACACCATATATTTT. Translated, it gives CASSVNPGSSGNTIYF.